The T cell receptor (beta chain) under discussion was sequenced for a study of blood T cell repertoires in COVID-19. Sequenced by immunoSEQ multiplex PCR; TCRdb stores in-frame clones only, minus some. The data show around 220,000 clones, with roughly 80% seen just once and about 9.4% held by the top ten. This CDR3 spans 15 amino acids. Germline CDR1 is SGDLS and CDR2 is YYNGEE. The germline V and J ends were trimmed by 3 bases and 5 bases, with 14 bases remaining between them. The gene calls are TRBV9 and TRBJ2-2; a possible D gene is TRBD1 (7 bases). Sequenced sample: peripheral blood. This receptor was obtained from a woman older than 75 with acute or convalescent COVID-19. CDR3 DNA: TGTGCCAGCAGCGCCGGGGGACAGTCGACCGGGGAGCTGTTTTTT. It yields the protein CASSAGGQSTGELFF.